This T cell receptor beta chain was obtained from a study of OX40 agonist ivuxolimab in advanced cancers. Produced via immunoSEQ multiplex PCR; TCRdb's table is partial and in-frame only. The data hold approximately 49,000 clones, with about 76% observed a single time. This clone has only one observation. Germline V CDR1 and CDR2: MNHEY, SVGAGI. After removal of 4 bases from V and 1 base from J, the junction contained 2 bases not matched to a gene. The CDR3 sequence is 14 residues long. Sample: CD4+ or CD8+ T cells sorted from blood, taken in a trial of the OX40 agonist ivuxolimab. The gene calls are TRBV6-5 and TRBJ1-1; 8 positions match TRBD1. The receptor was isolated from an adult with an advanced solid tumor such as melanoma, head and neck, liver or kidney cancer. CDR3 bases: TGTGCCAGCAGTTTGACAGGGGAGAACACTGAAGCTTTCTTT. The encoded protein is CASSLTGENTEAFF.